Here is one TCR beta chain with its context. Unsorted bulk tissue (roughly 19-31 mg) underwent RNA and DNA co-extraction. Viable tumor cells exceeded 90% in all tumor samples. The sample belongs to a study of tumor-infiltrating lymphocytes in primary liver carcinoma. CDR3 size: 13 residues. Trimming stripped 4 bases from V and 8 bases from J, with 13 bases between. Germline CDR1 is SGHNT and CDR2 is YYREEE (reference sequence). Reverse transcription of roughly 470 ng total RNA with a constant-region primer produced TCR beta cDNA. Library construction for TCR beta comprised three nested multiplex PCR rounds performed with slightly modified ARM-PCR. For around 11 cycles apiece, the opening two PCR rounds ran with TRBV1-TRBV30 forward primers and a C-beta reverse primer. TCRdb redid the calling of the multiplex PCR reads with MiXCR, one entry per CDR3 protein. The data hold 20,000 to 25,000 distinct CDR3 sequences, with around 82% observed a single time.

The receptor was isolated from a woman younger than 45 with primary liver carcinoma and hepatitis B virus infection. Sequencing was performed on liver tumor tissue from sampling region 2. Subset denoted: tumor region T2, inferior pole. The rearrangement joins TRBV5-4 to TRBJ2-1, with D hard to call. The CDR3 sequence is CASSPPASYEQFF. DNA of the CDR3: TGTGCCAGCAGCCCCCCGGCCTCCTATGAGCAGTTCTTC.